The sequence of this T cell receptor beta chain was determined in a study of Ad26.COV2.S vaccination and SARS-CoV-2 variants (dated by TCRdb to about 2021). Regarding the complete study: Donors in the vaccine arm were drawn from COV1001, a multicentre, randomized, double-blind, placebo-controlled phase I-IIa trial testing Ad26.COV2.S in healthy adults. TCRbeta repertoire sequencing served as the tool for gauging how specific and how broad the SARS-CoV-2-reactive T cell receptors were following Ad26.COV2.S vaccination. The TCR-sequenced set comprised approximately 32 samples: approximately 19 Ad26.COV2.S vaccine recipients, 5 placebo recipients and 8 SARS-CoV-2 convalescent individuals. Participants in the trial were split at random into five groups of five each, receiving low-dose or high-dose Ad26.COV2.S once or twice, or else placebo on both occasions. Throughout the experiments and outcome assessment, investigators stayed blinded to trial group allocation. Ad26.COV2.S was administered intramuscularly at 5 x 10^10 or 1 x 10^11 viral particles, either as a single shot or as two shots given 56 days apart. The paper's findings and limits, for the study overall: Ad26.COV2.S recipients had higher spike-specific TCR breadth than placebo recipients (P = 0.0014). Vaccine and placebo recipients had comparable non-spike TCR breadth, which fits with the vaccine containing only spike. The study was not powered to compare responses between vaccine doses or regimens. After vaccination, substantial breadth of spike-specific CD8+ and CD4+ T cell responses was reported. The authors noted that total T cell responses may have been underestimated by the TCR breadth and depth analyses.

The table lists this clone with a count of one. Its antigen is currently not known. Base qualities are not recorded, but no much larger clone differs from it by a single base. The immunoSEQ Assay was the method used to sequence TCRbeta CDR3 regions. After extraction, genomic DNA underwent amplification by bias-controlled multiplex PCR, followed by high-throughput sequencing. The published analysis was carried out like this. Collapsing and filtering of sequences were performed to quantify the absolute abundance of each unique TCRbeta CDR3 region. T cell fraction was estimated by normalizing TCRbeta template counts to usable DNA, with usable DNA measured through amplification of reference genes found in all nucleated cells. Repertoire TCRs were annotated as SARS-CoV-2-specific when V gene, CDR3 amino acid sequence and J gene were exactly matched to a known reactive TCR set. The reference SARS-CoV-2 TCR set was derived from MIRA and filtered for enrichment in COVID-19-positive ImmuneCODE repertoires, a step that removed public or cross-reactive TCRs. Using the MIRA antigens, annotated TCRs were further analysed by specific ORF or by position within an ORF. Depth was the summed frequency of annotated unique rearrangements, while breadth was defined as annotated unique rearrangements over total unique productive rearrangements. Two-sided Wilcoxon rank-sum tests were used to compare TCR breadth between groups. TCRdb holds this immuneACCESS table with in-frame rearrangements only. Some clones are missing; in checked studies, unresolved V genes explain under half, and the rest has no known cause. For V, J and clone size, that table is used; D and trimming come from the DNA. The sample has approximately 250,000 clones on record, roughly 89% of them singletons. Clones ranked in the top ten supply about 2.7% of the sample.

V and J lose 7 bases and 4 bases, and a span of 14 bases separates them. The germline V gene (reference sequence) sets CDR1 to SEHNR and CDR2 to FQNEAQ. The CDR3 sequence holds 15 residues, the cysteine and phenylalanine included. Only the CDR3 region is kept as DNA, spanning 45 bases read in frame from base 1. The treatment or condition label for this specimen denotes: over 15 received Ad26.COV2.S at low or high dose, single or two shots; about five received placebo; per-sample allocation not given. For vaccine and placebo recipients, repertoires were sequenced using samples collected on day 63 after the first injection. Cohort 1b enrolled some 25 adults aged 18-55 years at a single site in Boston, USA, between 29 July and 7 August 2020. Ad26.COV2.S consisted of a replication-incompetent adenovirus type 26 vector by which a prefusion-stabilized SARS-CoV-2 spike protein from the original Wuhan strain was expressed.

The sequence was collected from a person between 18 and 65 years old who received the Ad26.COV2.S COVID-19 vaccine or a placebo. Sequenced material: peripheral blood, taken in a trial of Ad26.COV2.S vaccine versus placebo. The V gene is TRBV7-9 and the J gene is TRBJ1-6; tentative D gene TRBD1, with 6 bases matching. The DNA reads TGTGCCAGCACCCAGACAGGCCGGTATAATTCACCCCTCCACTTT. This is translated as CASTQTGRYNSPLHF. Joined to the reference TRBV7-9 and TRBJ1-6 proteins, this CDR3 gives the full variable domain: DTGVSQNPRHKITKRGQNVTFRCDPISEHNRLYWYRQTLGQGPEFLTYFQNEAQLEKSRLLSDRFSAERPKGSFSTLEIQRTEQGDSAMYLCASTQTGRYNSPLHFGNGTRLTVT.